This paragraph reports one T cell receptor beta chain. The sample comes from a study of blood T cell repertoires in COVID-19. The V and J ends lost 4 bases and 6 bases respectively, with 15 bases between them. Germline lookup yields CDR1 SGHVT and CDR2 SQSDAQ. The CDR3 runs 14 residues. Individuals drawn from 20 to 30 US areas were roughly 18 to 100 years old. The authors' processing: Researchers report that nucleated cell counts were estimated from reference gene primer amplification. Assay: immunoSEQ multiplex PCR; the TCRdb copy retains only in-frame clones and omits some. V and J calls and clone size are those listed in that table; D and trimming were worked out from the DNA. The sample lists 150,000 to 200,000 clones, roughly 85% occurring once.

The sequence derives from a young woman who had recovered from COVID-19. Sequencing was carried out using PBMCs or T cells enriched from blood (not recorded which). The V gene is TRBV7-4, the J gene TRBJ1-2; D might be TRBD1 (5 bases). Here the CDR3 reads CASSSYRDYNGYTF. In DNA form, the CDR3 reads TGTGCCAGCAGCTCCTACCGGGACTATAATGGCTACACCTTC.